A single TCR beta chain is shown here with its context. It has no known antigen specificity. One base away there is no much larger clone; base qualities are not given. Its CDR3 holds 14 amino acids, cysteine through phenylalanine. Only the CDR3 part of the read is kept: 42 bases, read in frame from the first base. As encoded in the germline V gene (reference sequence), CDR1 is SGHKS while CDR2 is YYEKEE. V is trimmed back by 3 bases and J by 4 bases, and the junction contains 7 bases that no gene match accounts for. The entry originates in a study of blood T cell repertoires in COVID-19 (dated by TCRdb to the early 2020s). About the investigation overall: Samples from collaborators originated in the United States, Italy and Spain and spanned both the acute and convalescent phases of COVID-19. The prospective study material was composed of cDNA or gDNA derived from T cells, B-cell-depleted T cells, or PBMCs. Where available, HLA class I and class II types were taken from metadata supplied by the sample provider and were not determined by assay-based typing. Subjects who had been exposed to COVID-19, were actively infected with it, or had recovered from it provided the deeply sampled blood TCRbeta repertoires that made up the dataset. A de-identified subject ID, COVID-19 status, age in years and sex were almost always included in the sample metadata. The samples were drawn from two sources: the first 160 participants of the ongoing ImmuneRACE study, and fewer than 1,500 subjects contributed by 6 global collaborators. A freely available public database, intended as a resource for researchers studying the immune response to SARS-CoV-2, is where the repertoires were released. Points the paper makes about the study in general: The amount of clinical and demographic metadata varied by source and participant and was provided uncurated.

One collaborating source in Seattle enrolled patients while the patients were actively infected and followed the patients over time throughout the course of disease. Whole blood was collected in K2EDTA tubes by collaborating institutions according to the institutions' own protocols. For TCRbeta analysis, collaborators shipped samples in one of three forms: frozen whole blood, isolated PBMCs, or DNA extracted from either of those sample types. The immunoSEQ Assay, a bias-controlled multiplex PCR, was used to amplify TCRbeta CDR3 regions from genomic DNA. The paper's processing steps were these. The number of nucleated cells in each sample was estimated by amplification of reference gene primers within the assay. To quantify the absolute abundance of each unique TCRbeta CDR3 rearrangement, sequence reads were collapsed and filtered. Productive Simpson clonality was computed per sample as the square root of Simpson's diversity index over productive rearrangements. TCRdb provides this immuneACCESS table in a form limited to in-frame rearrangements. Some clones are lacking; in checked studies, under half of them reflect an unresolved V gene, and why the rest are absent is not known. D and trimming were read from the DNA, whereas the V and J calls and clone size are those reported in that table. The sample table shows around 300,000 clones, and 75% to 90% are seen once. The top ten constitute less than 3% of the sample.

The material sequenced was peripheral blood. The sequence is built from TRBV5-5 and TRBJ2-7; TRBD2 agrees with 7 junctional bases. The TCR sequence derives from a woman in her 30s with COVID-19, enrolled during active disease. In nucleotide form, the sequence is TGTGCCAGCAGCTCGACTAGCACCACTTACGAGCAGTACTTC. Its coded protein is CASSSTSTTYEQYF. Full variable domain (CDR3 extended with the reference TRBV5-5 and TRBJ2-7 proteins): DAGVTQSPTHLIKTRGQQVTLRCSPISGHKSVSWYQQVLGQGPQFIFQYYEKEERGRGNFPDRFSARQFPNYSSELNVNALLLGDSALYLCASSSTSTTYEQYFGPGTRLTVT.